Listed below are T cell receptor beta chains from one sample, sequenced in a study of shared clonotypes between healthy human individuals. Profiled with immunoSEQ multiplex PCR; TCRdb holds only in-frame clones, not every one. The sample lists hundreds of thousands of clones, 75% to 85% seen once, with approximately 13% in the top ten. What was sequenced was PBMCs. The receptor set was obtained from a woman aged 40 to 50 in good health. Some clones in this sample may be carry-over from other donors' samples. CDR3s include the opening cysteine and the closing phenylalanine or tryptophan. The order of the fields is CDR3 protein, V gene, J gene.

CDR3: CASSDRPRTEQYF
V: TRBV2
J: TRBJ2-7

CDR3: CASSLGLAGGETQYF
V: TRBV5-4
J: TRBJ2-5

CDR3: CASSRRMGTDSSYNEQFF
V: TRBV11-2
J: TRBJ2-1

CDR3: CASSQEWSASTDTQYF
V: TRBV4-3
J: TRBJ2-3

CDR3: CASSPGNARNTIYF
V: TRBV18
J: TRBJ1-3

CDR3: CASSRRTGGAGGYTF
V: TRBV23-1
J: TRBJ1-2

CDR3: CASSFNYEQFF
V: TRBV7-2
J: TRBJ2-1

CDR3: CATAPGQGYDEQYF
V: TRBV10-3
J: TRBJ2-7

CDR3: CASSPLPNPGEGPFF
V: TRBV7-9
J: TRBJ2-1

CDR3: CASSRGTSSTDTQYF
V: TRBV5-4
J: TRBJ2-3

CDR3: CASSRGQTNEKLFF
V: TRBV19
J: TRBJ1-4

CDR3: CASSQRIGGAYEQYF
V: TRBV14
J: TRBJ2-7

CDR3: CASSRDLRQFF
V: TRBV28
J: TRBJ2-1

CDR3: CASSGVRGAYEQYF
V: TRBV6-5
J: NA

CDR3: CASSKDRAHIQYF
V: TRBV2
J: TRBJ2-4

CDR3: CASSLVGKETQYF
V: TRBV5-6
J: TRBJ2-5

CDR3: CASSPDRGYGYTF
V: TRBV7-2
J: TRBJ1-2

CDR3: CASSILELDRDQPQHF
V: TRBV19
J: TRBJ1-5

CDR3: CASSPGQGGYGYTF
V: TRBV4-2
J: TRBJ1-2

CDR3: CAWSNNAQETQYF
V: TRBV30
J: TRBJ2-5

CDR3: CASRATGHEEKLFF
V: TRBV19
J: TRBJ1-4

CDR3: CASSDGWSGDEQFF
V: TRBV4-2
J: TRBJ2-1

CDR3: CASSPTGATDTQYF
V: TRBV5-1
J: TRBJ2-3

CDR3: CASSETTGGFNEQYF
V: TRBV9
J: NA

CDR3: CASSGFAKGYVPPTGELFF
V: TRBV2
J: TRBJ2-2

CDR3: CASSLGPTAGGNTIYF
V: TRBV7-9
J: TRBJ1-3

CDR3: CASRPGLAGGQDTQYF
V: TRBV5-1
J: TRBJ2-3

CDR3: CAISGGNYEQYF
V: TRBV10-3
J: NA

CDR3: CASSSLPGGSGELFF
V: TRBV7-2
J: TRBJ2-2

CDR3: CASSFSGRADTGELFF
V: TRBV11-2
J: TRBJ2-2

CDR3: CASSFTNTGELFF
V: TRBV7-2
J: TRBJ2-2

CDR3: CASSLGAGTGELFF
V: TRBV7-9
J: TRBJ2-2

CDR3: CASSITSGGRGEQFF
V: TRBV19
J: TRBJ2-1

CDR3: CASSPTATYEQYF
V: TRBV18
J: TRBJ2-7

CDR3: CALTGLVTSTDTQYF
V: TRBV30
J: TRBJ2-3

CDR3: CASSPGGGLNEQFF
V: TRBV5-6
J: TRBJ2-1

CDR3: CTSAGRRYEQYF
V: TRBV1
J: TRBJ2-7

CDR3: CASSDRGANEKLFF
V: TRBV28
J: TRBJ1-4

CDR3: CASSLGYTSGSYEQYF
V: TRBV5-1
J: TRBJ2-7

CDR3: CASSEERESYGYTF
V: TRBV2
J: TRBJ1-2

CDR3: CASSASGGIVGQFF
V: TRBV25-1
J: TRBJ2-1

CDR3: CASSSSRDRANYGYTF
V: TRBV6-6
J: TRBJ1-2

CDR3: CAWGPSGGGRDTQYF
V: TRBV30
J: TRBJ2-3

CDR3: CASSQSPYRTARKTYEQYF
V: TRBV23-1
J: TRBJ2-7

CDR3: CASSQEFGQLQETQYF
V: TRBV4-3
J: TRBJ2-5

CDR3: CASRGQGTYEQYF
V: TRBV5-1
J: TRBJ2-7

CDR3: CASSPRQGSTDTQYF
V: TRBV18
J: TRBJ2-3

CDR3: CASSLTGGLETQYF
V: TRBV5-4
J: TRBJ2-5